A selection of T cell receptor beta chains follows, all from one sample in a study of low-dose radiotherapy and immunotherapy resistance in tumors. TCRdb re-derived calls from the reads in MiXCR, one entry per CDR3 protein. This table holds under 75,000 distinct CDR3 sequences, 23% found once. The sample in question was PBMCs, obtained after low-dose radiotherapy plus immunotherapy. The origin of the receptors is a male donor with prostate cancer. CDR3s include the opening cysteine and the closing phenylalanine or tryptophan. Fields, in order: D gene, V gene, J gene, clone size, CDR3 DNA, CDR3 protein. D genes are given only for firm matches. Size is omitted from some rows. Given values are once, few, many or a class for expanded clones.

>TRBD1|TRBV4-3|TRBJ2-7|NA
TGCGCCAGCAGCTCGAGGACAGGGGTAAACTACGAGCAGTACTTC
CASSSRTGVNYEQYF
>TRBD2|TRBV5-1|TRBJ2-3|NA
TGCGCCAGCAGCTTGACTAGCGGGGTGTCAGATACGCAGTATTTT
CASSLTSGVSDTQYF
>TRBD1|TRBV13|TRBJ2-7|NA
TGTGCCAGCAGCCTGGGACAGGGCTACGAGCAGTACTTC
CASSLGQGYEQYF
>NA|TRBV3-1|TRBJ2-7|many
TGTGCCAGCAGCCAAGATTTCGGGAAGTCCTACGAGCAGTACTTC
CASSQDFGKSYEQYF
>TRBD2|TRBV11-2|TRBJ2-3|few
TGTGCCAGCGCCGGAAAGAGGCTAGCGGGGGGCCCTAGCACAGATACGCAGTATTTT
CASAGKRLAGGPSTDTQYF
>NA|TRBV27|TRBJ2-7|many
TGTGCCAGCAGTTTTATCGGTTCCTACGAGCAGTACTTC
CASSFIGSYEQYF
>NA|TRBV5-4|TRBJ2-4|once
TGTGCCAGCAGCGAAAAACAGGGAAGGGGAAACATTCAGTACTTC
CASSEKQGRGNIQYF
>NA|TRBV20-1|TRBJ2-3|many
TGCAGTGCTAGAGTTCCCCTTCTAAGCACAGATACGCAGTATTTT
CSARVPLLSTDTQYF
>TRBD2|TRBV6-6|TRBJ2-1|many
TGTGCCAGCAGTAATAGCGGGGTGGGGGAGCAGTTCTTC
CASSNSGVGEQFF
>TRBD1|TRBV7-2|TRBJ2-7|medium-sized
TGTGCCAGCAGCTCGAGGACAGGGGGCCTCTACGAGCAGTACTTC
CASSSRTGGLYEQYF
>TRBD1|TRBV4-3|TRBJ1-2|many
TGCGCCAGCAGCCGAGACAGGGGGTCAGGCGGCTACACCTTC
CASSRDRGSGGYTF
>TRBD1|TRBV4-3|TRBJ2-7|many
TGCGCCAGCAGCCAAGGCGGCGGGACAGGGGTTGAGCAGTACTTC
CASSQGGGTGVEQYF
>NA|TRBV11-3|TRBJ2-5|many
TGTGCCAGCAGCTTTAGGGCGGAAGAGACCCAGTACTTC
CASSFRAEETQYF
>NA|TRBV4-1|TRBJ1-6|many
TGCGCCAGCAGCCAAGAGGACAGACCCTATAATTCACCCCTCCACTTT
CASSQEDRPYNSPLHF
>NA|TRBV21-1|TRBJ2-7|few
TGTGCCAGCAGCAAAGCGCACGGGGCCCTACCTATCGCCCTCGAGCAGTACTTC
CASSKAHGALPIALEQYF
>NA|TRBV6-2/TRBV6-3|TRBJ1-5|many
TGTGCCAGCAGTTACGGCCGGGTGGTTCAGCCCCAGCATTTT
CASSYGRVVQPQHF
>NA|TRBV7-9|TRBJ2-1|NA
TGTGCCAGCAGCCGCGTTGATTACAATGAGCAGTTCTTC
CASSRVDYNEQFF
>TRBD2|TRBV3-1|TRBJ2-1|many
TGTGCCAGCAGCCAGGGTCTAGCGGGGCTCTCCTACAATGAGCAGTTCTTC
CASSQGLAGLSYNEQFF
>NA|TRBV20-1|TRBJ2-3|many
TGCAGTGCTAGCCCTATTTCGGGTCGCGCTAACACAGATACGCAGTATTTT
CSASPISGRANTDTQYF
>TRBD1|TRBV19|TRBJ1-2|many
TGTGCCAGTAGTCTGACAGGGGAGTTTGGCTACACCTTC
CASSLTGEFGYTF
>TRBD1|TRBV28|TRBJ1-2|many
TGTGCCAGCACCGAATCAGACAGGGTCTATGGCTACACCTTC
CASTESDRVYGYTF
>NA|TRBV27|TRBJ1-1|NA
TGTGCCAGCAGGGGTATCACAGAGAACACTGAAGCTTTCTTT
CASRGITENTEAFF
>NA|TRBV2|TRBJ1-2|many
TGTGCCAGCAGACCCAGACAGCGTGGGGTCGATGGCTACACCTTC
CASRPRQRGVDGYTF
>TRBD1|TRBV19|TRBJ2-5|NA
TGTGCCAGTAGCGGGGCAGGGGGACCCAAAGAGACCCAGTACTTC
CASSGAGGPKETQYF
>NA|TRBV20-1|TRBJ2-3|many
TGCAGCGCCAGGGGGGGACTAGGGAGCACAGATACGCAGTATTTT
CSARGGLGSTDTQYF
>NA|TRBV5-1|TRBJ2-3|medium-sized
TGTGCCAGCAGCTTGGCCGGTGGCCTAGCCTCCTTGGATACGCAGTATTTT
CASSLAGGLASLDTQYF
>NA|TRBV19|TRBJ2-6|NA
TGTGCCAGTAGGGACAGCCCCTCTGGGGCCAACGTCCTGACTTTC
CASRDSPSGANVLTF
>TRBD1|TRBV28|TRBJ1-2|once
TGTGCCAGCAGTTTATGGACAGGGGACGGTGGCTACACCTTC
CASSLWTGDGGYTF
>TRBD1|TRBV28|TRBJ2-5|many
TGTGCCAGCAGCAGACAGGGGCCAGAGACCCAGTACTTC
CASSRQGPETQYF
>NA|TRBV12-3/TRBV12-4|TRBJ2-1|medium-sized
TGTGCCAGCAGTGTTGGAGGGACTGGGGTCAATGAGCAGTTCTTC
CASSVGGTGVNEQFF
>NA|TRBV12-5|TRBJ2-1|many
TGTGCTAGTGGTTTGGTTGGAGCGGCGGGACCTATCAATGAGCAGTTCTTC
CASGLVGAAGPINEQFF
>NA|TRBV28|TRBJ2-1|NA
TGTGCCACGGCCGGGAGAAGGTACAATGAGCAGTTCTTC
CATAGRRYNEQFF
>NA|TRBV28|TRBJ2-3|NA
TGTACCAGCAGTCTCGCCCCCGAGCAAGATACGCAGTATTTT
CTSSLAPEQDTQYF
>TRBD2|TRBV6-2/TRBV6-3|TRBJ2-1|many
TGTGCCAGCAGTCGGACTAGCGGGGGGGGTTACAATGAGCAGTTCTTC
CASSRTSGGGYNEQFF
>NA|TRBV7-7|TRBJ2-7|few
TGTGCTAGCAGCCCGGATCCTAGCTCCTACGAGCAGTACTTC
CASSPDPSSYEQYF
>NA|TRBV19|TRBJ2-1|many
TGTGCCAGTATCCACAGCGACTCACCCTACAATGAGCAGTTCTTC
CASIHSDSPYNEQFF
>NA|TRBV12-3/TRBV12-4|TRBJ2-2|many
TGTGCCAGCAGTTTGCGAAAGACGAACACCGGGGAGCTGTTTTTT
CASSLRKTNTGELFF
>NA|TRBV5-8|TRBJ2-3|many
TGTGCCAGCGCCTTGAAGGGGGCAGATACGCAGTATTTT
CASALKGADTQYF
>TRBD2|TRBV5-4|TRBJ2-5|many
TGTGCCAGCAGCTTGGAGGGACTAGCGGGGGGGACAATGGCCCAGTACTTC
CASSLEGLAGGTMAQYF
>TRBD1|TRBV28|TRBJ1-5|many
TGTGCCAGCAGACGAATCCGGGACAGTGAAACCCTATTTAGCAATCAGCCCCAGCATTTT
CASRRIRDSETLFSNQPQHF
>NA|TRBV4-3|TRBJ2-3|many
TGCGCCAGCAGCCAAGACGTGGACGTTAGGGATACGCAGTATTTT
CASSQDVDVRDTQYF
>NA|TRBV24-1|TRBJ1-2|many
TGTGCCACCAGTGATTTGGCCCTAAACTATGGCTACACCTTC
CATSDLALNYGYTF
>NA|TRBV27|TRBJ1-2|many
TGTGCCAGCAGCACCCTACGGGGGGAGATCTATGGCTACACCTTC
CASSTLRGEIYGYTF
>TRBD2|TRBV5-4|TRBJ2-1|many
TGTGCCAGCAGTGTCGGAGCGGGAGGGCCCATTGAGCAGTTCTTC
CASSVGAGGPIEQFF
>TRBD2|TRBV5-1|TRBJ2-5|many
TGCGCCAGCAGCTTGGGGGTAGCGGGAGGCTACCAAGAGACCCAGTACTTC
CASSLGVAGGYQETQYF
>TRBD1|TRBV2|TRBJ1-6|NA
TGTGCCAGCATCCCCGACAGGGGATCCTCACCCCTCCACTTT
CASIPDRGSSPLHF
>NA|TRBV5-6|TRBJ2-1|NA
TGTGCCAGCAGCTTGGCACTGGAGCCCTACAATGAGCAGTTCTTC
CASSLALEPYNEQFF
>NA|TRBV9|TRBJ1-2|many
TGTGCCAGCAGCGTAAGGCTGGGGAGCTATGGCTACACCTTC
CASSVRLGSYGYTF
>NA|TRBV30|TRBJ2-3|few
TGTGCCTGGACCATCCAGCCAGATACGCAGTATTTT
CAWTIQPDTQYF
>TRBD2|TRBV14|TRBJ2-1|many
TGTGCCAGCAGCCAAGATCGCCTAGCGGGAGTTCGGTACAATGAGCAGTTCTTC
CASSQDRLAGVRYNEQFF
>NA|TRBV7-9|TRBJ2-7|many
TGTGCCAGCAGTTCAGAATACGAGCAGTACTTC
CASSSEYEQYF
>TRBD1|TRBV7-3|TRBJ2-3|NA
TGTGCCAGCAGCCCCAGGGGGCCAGATACGCAGTATTTT
CASSPRGPDTQYF
>NA|TRBV27|TRBJ2-7|many
TGTGCCAGCAGTTTGCGAGGGGCCAACTACGAGCAGTACTTC
CASSLRGANYEQYF
>TRBD2|TRBV28|TRBJ2-3|NA
TGTGCCAGCAGTGCAACTAGCGGTCATAATACGCAGTATTTT
CASSATSGHNTQYF
>NA|TRBV20-1|TRBJ1-5|many
TGCAGTAGCGGTGGGAAGGGCAATCAGCCCCAGCATTTT
CSSGGKGNQPQHF
>TRBD2|TRBV10-3|TRBJ2-7|many
TGTGCCATCAGTGGAGCTAGCGGCTACGAGCAGTACTTC
CAISGASGYEQYF
>NA|TRBV2|TRBJ1-5|many
TGTGCCAGCAGTGAAGCGCTTCAGGCAGCTTATAGCAATCAGCCCCAGCATTTT
CASSEALQAAYSNQPQHF
>TRBD1|TRBV28|TRBJ2-7|many
TGTGCCAGCAGTACCTCTCCCGGGACAGGGGATACCGAGCAGTACTTC
CASSTSPGTGDTEQYF
>TRBD1|TRBV4-3|TRBJ2-1|many
TGCGCCAGCAGCCTCAGGACAGGGGGGTCCCATGAGCAGTTCTTC
CASSLRTGGSHEQFF
>NA|TRBV27|TRBJ2-3|many
TGTGCCAGCAGTTTAGGACTGGGGGCTAGCACAGATACGCAGTATTTT
CASSLGLGASTDTQYF